Below, one T cell receptor (beta chain) is given with its context. Its antigen is still unknown. No much larger clone exists at a distance of one base, and base qualities are not known. This entry belongs to a study of control samples from healthy donors and cancer patients (dated by TCRdb to about 2020). Per the germline V gene (reference sequence), LNHNV is the CDR1 and YYDKDF is the CDR2. The cysteine opens and the phenylalanine closes a CDR3 of 15 amino acids. Only the CDR3 portion is preserved as DNA: 45 bases, with reading frame beginning at the first base. A distance of 13 bases separates the germline ends of V and J, which lose 3 bases and 2 bases respectively. Preparation of the library involved the immunoSEQ multiplex PCR assay. Here the immuneACCESS table is served through TCRdb, limited to in-frame sequences with V and J called. Missing clones are a known gap in these copies; in checked studies unresolved V genes cover under half, and the rest lacks a known reason. The sample table holds 130,000 to 150,000 clones, of which 90% to 95% were seen once. The ten largest clones add up to roughly 5.7% of the sample.

The material sequenced was blood. The receptor was isolated from a young man in good health. The rearrangement combines TRBV15 with TRBJ1-2, with the D gene not confidently named. The CDR3 corresponds to CATSSIPKGNYGYTF. The DNA sequence follows: TGTGCCACCAGCAGCATACCTAAGGGAAACTATGGCTACACCTTC.